This T cell receptor beta chain appears in the sequencing data of a study of graft-versus-host responses after intestinal transplantation. Study information: After anti-thymocyte globulin induction, recipients took tacrolimus and steroids for three to four years.

There are 13 residues in the CDR3. V was pared by 7 bases and J by 5 bases, with 8 bases of the junction left unmatched. The V gene's germline CDR1 is LNHDA and CDR2 SQIVND (reference sequence). The protocol was immunoSEQ multiplex PCR, while the TCRdb copy is restricted to in-frame clones and leaves out a portion. The table has roughly 40,000 clones, 91% seen once; the top ten hold roughly 4.5%. Study-level findings and limits: In recipient marrow, GvH clones were found, and some appeared first in ileum or blood. Graft-versus-host to host-versus-graft clonal ratios in allografts were high in patients with graft-donor T cell macrochimerism.

As for this clone: Antigen specificity is unknown.

The chain couples TRBV19 to TRBJ2-7; 7 bases match TRBD2. This sequence originates from a human patient who received an intestinal transplant, so some T cells may come from the graft donor. This specimen was PBMCs, taken 524 days after transplant. The DNA of the CDR3 is TGTGCCAGTACCGAAAGGGGAGGGGACGAGCAGTACTTC. Encoded protein: CASTERGGDEQYF.